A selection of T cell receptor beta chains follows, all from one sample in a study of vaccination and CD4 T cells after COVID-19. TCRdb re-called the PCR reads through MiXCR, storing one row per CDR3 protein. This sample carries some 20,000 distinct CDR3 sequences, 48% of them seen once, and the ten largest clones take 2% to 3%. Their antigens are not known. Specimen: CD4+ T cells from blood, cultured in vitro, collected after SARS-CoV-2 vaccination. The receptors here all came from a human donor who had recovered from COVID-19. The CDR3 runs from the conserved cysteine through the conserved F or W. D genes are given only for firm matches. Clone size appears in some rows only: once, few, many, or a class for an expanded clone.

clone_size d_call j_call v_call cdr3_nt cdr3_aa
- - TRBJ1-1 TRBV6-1 TGTGCCAGCAGTGCCACGACAGTTATGAACACTGAAGCTTTCTTT CASSATTVMNTEAFF
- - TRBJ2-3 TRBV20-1 TGCAGTGCTATACTACTTGCCGATACGCAGTATTTT CSAILLADTQYF
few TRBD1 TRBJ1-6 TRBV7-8 TGTGCCAGCAGCTCGGGGACAGAAAATTCACCCCTCCACTTT CASSSGTENSPLHF
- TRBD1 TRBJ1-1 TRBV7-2 TGTGCCAGCAGCCAGACAGGGGGCACTGAAGCTTTCTTT CASSQTGGTEAFF
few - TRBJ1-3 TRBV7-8 TGTGCCAGCAGCTTAGCCCGTGGGGGGTCTGGAGGAAACACCATATATTTT CASSLARGGSGGNTIYF
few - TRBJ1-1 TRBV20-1 TGCAGTGCCCCGAAACAGGGCAAAATTACTGAAGCTTTCTTT CSAPKQGKITEAFF
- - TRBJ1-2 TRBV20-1 TGCAGTGCGATAAGGCAGGGGATCCCCTATGGCTACACCTTC CSAIRQGIPYGYTF
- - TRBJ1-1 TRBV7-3 TGTGCCAGCAGCCAGATCCAGGGAACTGAAGCTTTCTTT CASSQIQGTEAFF
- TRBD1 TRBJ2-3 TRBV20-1 TGCAGTGCGGGACAGAGCACAGATACGCAGTATTTT CSAGQSTDTQYF
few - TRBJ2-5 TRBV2 TGTGCCAGCAGTGTAGATTTGGGGGGCGCCGAGACCCAGTACTTC CASSVDLGGAETQYF
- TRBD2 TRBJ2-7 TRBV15 TGTGCCACCAGCAGGGAACCGCTGGGACTAGCGGGAGAGGTTTCCGAGCAGTACTTC CATSREPLGLAGEVSEQYF
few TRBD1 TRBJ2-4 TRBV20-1 TGCAGTGCTAGAGAAGGACAGGGACCTCTAGCCAAAAACATTCAGTACTTC CSAREGQGPLAKNIQYF
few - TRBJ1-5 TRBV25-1 TGTGCCAGCAGTGAATGGGGTACGGGTAGGGTTAATAGCAATCAGCCCCAGCATTTT CASSEWGTGRVNSNQPQHF
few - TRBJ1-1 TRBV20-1 TGCAGTGCTAGTAGGAGCAGGGGAGACGGTGAAGCTTTCTTT CSASRSRGDGEAFF
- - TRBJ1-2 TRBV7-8 TGTGCCAGCAGCTTTCCCGCACGACAACTCGCTTATGGCTACACCTTC CASSFPARQLAYGYTF
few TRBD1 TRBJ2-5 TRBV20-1 TGCAGTGCCACAGGGGGAGAGACCCAGTACTTC CSATGGETQYF
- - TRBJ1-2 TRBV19 TGTGCCAGTAGTATCGGAGGGGTTCGTGGCTACACCTTC CASSIGGVRGYTF
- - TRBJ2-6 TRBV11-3 TGTGCCAGCAGCCCCCAGATGAGCCTGGCATCTGGGGCCAACGTCCTGACTTTC CASSPQMSLASGANVLTF
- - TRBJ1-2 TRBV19 TGTGCCAGTAGTATCTCCAGGGATAACTATGGCTACACCTTC CASSISRDNYGYTF
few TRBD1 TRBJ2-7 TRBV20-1 TGCAGTGCTAGAGTTAGGCGAGACAGGGGGCGATACGAGCAGTACTTC CSARVRRDRGRYEQYF
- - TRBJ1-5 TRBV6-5 TGTACCAGCAGTTACAGCCCCCGTGGGCCCCAGCATTTT CTSSYSPRGPQHF
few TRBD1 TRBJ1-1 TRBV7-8 TGTGCCAGCAGCTTAGTTTATGGGGCTCAAACAGGGGCGAACACTGAAGCTTTCTTT CASSLVYGAQTGANTEAFF
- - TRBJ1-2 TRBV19 TGTGCCAGTAGTAAAGACAGTATCGACTATGGCTACACCTTC CASSKDSIDYGYTF
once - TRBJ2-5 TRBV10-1 TGCGCCAGCAGTGACGGGGGCATAAAAGTGACCCAGTACTTC CASSDGGIKVTQYF
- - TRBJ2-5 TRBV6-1 TGTGCCAGCAGTCTTAACCGGGGAGACAGTGGAACCCAGTACTTC CASSLNRGDSGTQYF
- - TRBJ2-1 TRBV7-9 TGTGCCAGCAGCCGGGACCGGGGTTACAATGAGCAGTTCTTC CASSRDRGYNEQFF
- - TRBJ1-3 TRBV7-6 TGTGCCAGCAGCTTAGCGGAGGGCGGATTCTCTGGAAACACCATATATTTT CASSLAEGGFSGNTIYF
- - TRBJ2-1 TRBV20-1 TGCAGTGCTAGAGATTTTGGAGGAGAGCAGTTCTTC CSARDFGGEQFF
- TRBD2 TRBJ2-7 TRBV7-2 TGTGCCAGCAGCCCAGCGGGAGCCCTCTCCTACGAGCAGTACTTC CASSPAGALSYEQYF
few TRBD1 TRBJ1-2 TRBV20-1 TGCAGTGCTAGAGGGACAGGGCGCGGCTACACCTTC CSARGTGRGYTF
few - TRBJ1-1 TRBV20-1 TGCAGTGCTCCCCGGACAGAGACTATGAACACTGAAGCTTTCTTT CSAPRTETMNTEAFF
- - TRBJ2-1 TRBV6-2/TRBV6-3 TGTGCCAGCAGGCAATTAACGGGGTCGTCCTACAATGAGCAGTTCTTC CASRQLTGSSYNEQFF
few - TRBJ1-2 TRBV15 TGTGCCACCAGCAGAGATGAGGCGGCTAACTATGGCTACACCTTC CATSRDEAANYGYTF
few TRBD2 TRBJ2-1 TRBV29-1 TGCAGCGTTAAGCGGGAGGGTCCCAATGAGCAGTTCTTC CSVKREGPNEQFF
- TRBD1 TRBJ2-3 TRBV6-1 TGTGCCAGCAGTGCCACAGGGGGCTTAACAGATACGCAGTATTTT CASSATGGLTDTQYF
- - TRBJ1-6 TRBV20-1 TGCAGTGCTAGAGGAGGGTTTAATTCACCCCTCCACTTT CSARGGFNSPLHF
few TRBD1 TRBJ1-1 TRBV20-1 TGCAGTGCTAGAGATGGGACACAGGGGACTGAAGCTTTCTTT CSARDGTQGTEAFF
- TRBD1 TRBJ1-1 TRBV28 TGTGCCAGCAGTATAGGACAGGGGGCACTTTCGGCTTTCTTT CASSIGQGALSAFF
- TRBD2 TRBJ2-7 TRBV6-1 TGTGCCAGCAGCGTCAATAGCGGGAGGGCCCATGGGGAGCAGTACTTC CASSVNSGRAHGEQYF
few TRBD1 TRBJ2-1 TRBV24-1 TGTGCCACCTCTCAGGACAGGGGTAATGAGCAGTTCTTC CATSQDRGNEQFF
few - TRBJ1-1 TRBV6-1 TGTGCCAGCACCACCGGAAGGGGGGAGAACACTGAAGCTTTCTTT CASTTGRGENTEAFF
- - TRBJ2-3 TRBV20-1 TGCAGTGCTAGTCAGGGGACAGATACGCAGTATTTT CSASQGTDTQYF
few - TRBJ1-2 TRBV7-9 TGTGCCAGCAGCGTTTCAGATTATGGCTACACCTTC CASSVSDYGYTF
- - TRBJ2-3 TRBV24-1 TGTGCCACCAGTGATCCATACCCAGCAGATACGCAGTATTTT CATSDPYPADTQYF
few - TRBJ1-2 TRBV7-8 TGTGCCAGCAGCTCCGCTGGGGGGACTAACTATGGCTACACCTTC CASSSAGGTNYGYTF